This T cell receptor (beta chain) is drawn from a study of PD-L1 blockade in urothelial cancer (dated by TCRdb to 2017 to 2019). Background for the entire study: Every patient began therapy in 2014 and was given atezolizumab 1,200 mg intravenously every 3 weeks. About 85% of the roughly 29 patients were males with bladder-origin urothelial cancer, and about 65% of the roughly 30 reported a prior smoking history. An ECOG performance status of 0 or 1 was recorded for the patients, and 0 to 3 prior chemotherapy regimens had been received by the patients. Blood samples were analyzed at two time points: 3 weeks after treatment start (second dose) and 6 weeks after treatment start. Blood samples yielded a median of roughly 140,000 T cells and around 83,000 unique TCRs, with median clonality roughly 0.082. The study, an exploratory multi-omic analysis, examined somatic, immune and clinical correlates of response to PD-L1 blockade with atezolizumab in urothelial cancer. TCR sequencing covered pretreatment tumor samples and matched, serially collected peripheral blood taken before and after atezolizumab treatment. Durable clinical benefit was defined as progression-free survival longer than 6 months, and TCR features were also tested against progression-free and overall survival. In the same patients, pretreatment tumors underwent whole exome sequencing and RNA sequencing in addition to TCR sequencing. Nine or ten patients reached durable clinical benefit, while some 21 patients did not. Some 30 patients had pretreatment blood TCR-seq, some 25 had at least one posttreatment blood collection, and some 25 had tumor TCR-seq.

The cohort comprised roughly 30 patients with locally advanced or metastatic urothelial carcinoma treated at Memorial Sloan Kettering on a trial protocol. Peripheral blood mononuclear cells were collected from each patient pretreatment and during treatment, giving between 1 and 8 total time points per patient. The Qiagen DNeasy Blood extraction kit was used to purify genomic DNA from total PBMCs and from tumor samples. PBMCs were collected pretreatment and during treatment, and were isolated and stored as previously described. Concerning this clone: The specificity of this receptor is unknown. Base qualities were left out, and no much larger clone turns up one base away.

Synthetic TCR analog templates were spiked into each PCR so that absolute template abundance could be estimated from read counts. Using the immunoSEQ assay, TCRbeta CDR3 regions were amplified from genomic DNA with bias-controlled V and J gene primers. Rearranged TCRbeta segments were sequenced at approximately 20X coverage. As for the original processing: Clustering was used to correct sequencing errors, and CDR3s were annotated against IMGT to assign V, D and J genes. Out-of-frame and stop-codon sequences were excluded, and only productive TCRbeta rearrangements were used in downstream analyses. To compute clonality, Shannon entropy was normalized by the log of the number of unique productive sequences and then subtracted from one. Fisher's exact test with Benjamini-Hochberg correction, at a threshold of adjusted p below 0.01, was used to find clones that differed between time points or between blood and tumor. Entries here come from immuneACCESS through TCRdb and include only in-frame sequences with V and J called. Some clones fail to appear in such tables; in the studies checked, an unresolved V gene covers under half of the shortfall, and the cause of the remainder is unknown. That table gives V, J and clone size, and the DNA gave D and trimming. This sample is represented by some 15,000 clones; 88% of them were singletons. The ten top clones hold roughly 15% of the sample.

Study-wide conclusions, independent of this receptor: Because of the small sample size (n = 29) and the many exploratory analyses performed, the results are intended to be regarded as hypothesis-generating. A pretreatment peripheral blood TCR clonality below the median was linked to improved progression-free and overall survival. Patients with durable benefit showed greater expansion of tumor-associated TCR clones in peripheral blood 3 weeks after starting treatment (n of about 20, p = 0.022).

The CDR3 runs 13 amino acids, cysteine and phenylalanine included. Only the CDR3 portion is preserved as DNA: 39 bases, with reading frame beginning at the first base. The germline V and J ends show losses of 6 bases and 5 bases respectively, and no gene match explains 5 bases of the junction. CDR1 and CDR2, looked up from the germline V gene, are ENHRY and SYGVKD. The TCR originated in a man in his 70s with urothelial cancer. The receptor chain draws on TRBV10-3 and TRBJ1-1; TRBD1 lines up with 8 middle nucleotides. The sample consisted of PBMCs, taken around atezolizumab (anti-PD-L1) treatment. The CDR3 amino acid sequence is: CAIRTGVTTEAFF. In nucleotide form, the sequence is TGTGCCATCAGGACAGGGGTGACGACTGAAGCTTTCTTT.